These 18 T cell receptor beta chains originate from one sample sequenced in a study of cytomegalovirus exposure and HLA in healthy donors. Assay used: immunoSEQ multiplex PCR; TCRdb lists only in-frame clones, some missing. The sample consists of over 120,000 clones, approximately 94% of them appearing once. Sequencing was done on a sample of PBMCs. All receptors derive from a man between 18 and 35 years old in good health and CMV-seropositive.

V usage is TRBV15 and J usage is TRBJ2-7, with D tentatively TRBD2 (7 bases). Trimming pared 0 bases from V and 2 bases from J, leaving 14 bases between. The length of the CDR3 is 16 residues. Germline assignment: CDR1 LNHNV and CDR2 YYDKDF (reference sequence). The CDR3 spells CATSRDLGAGAYEQYF. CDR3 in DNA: TGTGCCACCAGCAGAGATCTGGGGGCGGGAGCCTACGAGCAGTACTTC.

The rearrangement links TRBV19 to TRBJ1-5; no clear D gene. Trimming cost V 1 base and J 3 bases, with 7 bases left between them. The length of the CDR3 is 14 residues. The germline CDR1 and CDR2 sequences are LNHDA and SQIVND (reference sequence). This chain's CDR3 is CASSIGGFNQPQHF. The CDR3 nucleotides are TGTGCCAGTAGTATAGGAGGTTTCAATCAGCCCCAGCATTTT.

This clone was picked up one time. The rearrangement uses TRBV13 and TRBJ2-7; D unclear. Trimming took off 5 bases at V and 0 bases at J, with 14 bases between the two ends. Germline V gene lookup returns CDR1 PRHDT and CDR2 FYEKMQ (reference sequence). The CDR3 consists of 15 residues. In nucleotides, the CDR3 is TGTGCCAGCAGCCCTAGTACCCCTAGCTCCTACGAGCAGTACTTC. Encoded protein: CASSPSTPSSYEQYF.

The CDR3 sequence is CASSLAETGGLEQFF. The DNA of the CDR3 is TGTGCCAGCAGCTTGGCCGAGACAGGGGGCCTCGAGCAGTTCTTC. The rearrangement joins TRBV5-4 to TRBJ2-1; 10 nucleotides match TRBD1. The CDR3 is made up of 15 amino acids. Losses at the gene ends were 0 bases for V and 10 bases for J; bases not matched to a gene: 7. The germline V gene encodes CDR1 SGHNT and CDR2 YYREEE (reference sequence).

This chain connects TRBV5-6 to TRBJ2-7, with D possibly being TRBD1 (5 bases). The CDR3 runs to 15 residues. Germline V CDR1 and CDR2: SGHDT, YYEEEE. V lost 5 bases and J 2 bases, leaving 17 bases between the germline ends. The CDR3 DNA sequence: TGTGCCAGCAGTAGCCAGGGCCCTACACCCTACGAGCAGTACTTC. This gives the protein CASSSQGPTPYEQYF.

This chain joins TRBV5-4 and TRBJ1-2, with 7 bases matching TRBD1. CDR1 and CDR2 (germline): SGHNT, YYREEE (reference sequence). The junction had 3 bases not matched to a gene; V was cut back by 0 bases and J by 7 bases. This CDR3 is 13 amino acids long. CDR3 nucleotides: TGTGCCAGCAGCTTGGACAGGACAGGTGGCTACACCTTC. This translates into CASSLDRTGGYTF.

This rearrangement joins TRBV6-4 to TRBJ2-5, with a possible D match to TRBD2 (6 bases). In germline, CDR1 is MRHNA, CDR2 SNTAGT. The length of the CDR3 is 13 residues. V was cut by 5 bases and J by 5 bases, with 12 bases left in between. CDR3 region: CASSQTSLETQYF. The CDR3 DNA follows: TGTGCCAGCAGTCAGACTAGTTTGGAGACCCAGTACTTC.

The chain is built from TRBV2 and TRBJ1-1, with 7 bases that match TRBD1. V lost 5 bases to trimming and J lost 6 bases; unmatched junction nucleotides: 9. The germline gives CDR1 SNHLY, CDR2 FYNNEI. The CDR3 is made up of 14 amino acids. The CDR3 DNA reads TGTGCCAGCAGTCCCGACAGGGCCCTCCCTGAAGCTTTCTTT. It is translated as CASSPDRALPEAFF.

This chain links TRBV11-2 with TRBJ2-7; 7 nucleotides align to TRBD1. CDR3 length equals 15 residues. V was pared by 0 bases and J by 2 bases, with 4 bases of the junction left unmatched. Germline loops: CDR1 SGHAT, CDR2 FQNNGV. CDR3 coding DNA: TGTGCCAGCAGCTTAGATACAGGGGAGACCTACGAGCAGTACTTC. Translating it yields CASSLDTGETYEQYF.

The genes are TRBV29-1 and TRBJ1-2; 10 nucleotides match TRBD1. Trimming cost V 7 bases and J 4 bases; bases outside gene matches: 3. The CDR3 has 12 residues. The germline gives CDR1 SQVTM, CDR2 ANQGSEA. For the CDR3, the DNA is TGCAGCGCTTGGACAGGGGGCTATGGCTACACCTTC. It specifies CSAWTGGYGYTF.

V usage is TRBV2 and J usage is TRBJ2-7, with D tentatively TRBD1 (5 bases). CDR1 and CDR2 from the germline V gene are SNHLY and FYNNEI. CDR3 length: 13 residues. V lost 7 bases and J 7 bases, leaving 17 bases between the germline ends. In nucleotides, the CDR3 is TGTGCCAGCAAGTCCGGAGAGGCAGGGGAGCAGTACTTC. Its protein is CASKSGEAGEQYF. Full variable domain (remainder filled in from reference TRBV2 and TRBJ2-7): EPEVTQTPSHQVTQMGQEVILRCVPISNHLYFYWYRQILGQKVEFLVSFYNNEISEKSEIFDDQFSVERPDGSNFTLKIRSTKLEDSAMYFCASKSGEAGEQYFGPGTRLTVT.

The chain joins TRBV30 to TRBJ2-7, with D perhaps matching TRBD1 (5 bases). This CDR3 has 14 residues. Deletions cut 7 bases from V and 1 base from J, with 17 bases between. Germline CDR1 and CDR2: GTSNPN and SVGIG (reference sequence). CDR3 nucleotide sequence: TGTGCCTTCTGGACAAGGGATGGGTCCTACGAGCAGTACTTC. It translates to CAFWTRDGSYEQYF.

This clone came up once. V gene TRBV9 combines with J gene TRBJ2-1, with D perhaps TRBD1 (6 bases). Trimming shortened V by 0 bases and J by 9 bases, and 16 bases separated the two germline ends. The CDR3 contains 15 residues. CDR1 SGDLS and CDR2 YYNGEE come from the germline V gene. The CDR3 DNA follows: TGTGCCAGCAGCGTAGAGTCGGTGACAGGTAGTGAGCAGTTCTTC. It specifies CASSVESVTGSEQFF.

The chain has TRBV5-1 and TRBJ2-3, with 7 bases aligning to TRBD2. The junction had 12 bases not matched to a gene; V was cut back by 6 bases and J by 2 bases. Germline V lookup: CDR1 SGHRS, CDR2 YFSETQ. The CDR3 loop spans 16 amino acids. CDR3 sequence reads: CASTRGAGVLTDTQYF. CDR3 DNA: TGCGCCAGCACCCGTGGGGCGGGAGTCCTCACAGATACGCAGTATTTT.

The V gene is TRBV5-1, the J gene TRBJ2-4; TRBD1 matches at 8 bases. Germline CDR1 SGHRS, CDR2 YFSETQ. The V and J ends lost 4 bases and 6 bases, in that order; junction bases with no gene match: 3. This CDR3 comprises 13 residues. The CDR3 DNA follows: TGCGCCAGCAGCCCTGGACAGGGAAACATTCAGTACTTC. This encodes CASSPGQGNIQYF.

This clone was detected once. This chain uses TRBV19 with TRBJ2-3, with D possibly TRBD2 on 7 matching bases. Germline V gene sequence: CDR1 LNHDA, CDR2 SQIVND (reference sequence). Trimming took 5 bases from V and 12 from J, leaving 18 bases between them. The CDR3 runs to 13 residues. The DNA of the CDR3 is TGTGCCAGTAGTCCGTCAGGGGCGGGAGTTCAGTATTTT. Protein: CASSPSGAGVQYF.

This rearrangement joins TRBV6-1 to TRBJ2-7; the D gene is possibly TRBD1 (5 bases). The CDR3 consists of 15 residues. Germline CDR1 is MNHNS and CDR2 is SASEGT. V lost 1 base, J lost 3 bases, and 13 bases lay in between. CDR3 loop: CASSEVSDKIYEQYF. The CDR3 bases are TGTGCCAGCAGTGAAGTTTCGGACAAGATCTACGAGCAGTACTTC.

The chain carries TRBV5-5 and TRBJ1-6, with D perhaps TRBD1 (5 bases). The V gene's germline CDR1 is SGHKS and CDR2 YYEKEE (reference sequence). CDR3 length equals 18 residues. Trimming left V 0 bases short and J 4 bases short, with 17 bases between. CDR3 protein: CASSLEKTVGPYNSPLHF. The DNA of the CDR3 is TGTGCCAGCAGCTTGGAGAAGACAGTCGGCCCTTATAATTCACCCCTCCACTTT. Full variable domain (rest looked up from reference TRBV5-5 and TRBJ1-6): DAGVTQSPTHLIKTRGQQVTLRCSPISGHKSVSWYQQVLGQGPQFIFQYYEKEERGRGNFPDRFSARQFPNYSSELNVNALLLGDSALYLCASSLEKTVGPYNSPLHFGNGTRLTVT.